Sequencing of this T cell receptor (beta chain) was carried out in a study of T cell changes during pregnancy in multiple sclerosis. Germline V gene sequence: CDR1 LGHNA, CDR2 YNFKEQ. Trimming at V came to 4 bases and at J to 3 bases, leaving 5 bases not matched to a gene. This CDR3 has 14 residues. The table came from immunoSEQ multiplex PCR; TCRdb's copy has only in-frame clones and leaves some out. The sample holds 79,000 or so clones, less than 90% seen once. The receptor's source is a female donor with multiple sclerosis, enrolled in a pregnancy study. The rearrangement uses TRBV4-2 and TRBJ1-1; 7 nucleotides agree with TRBD1. The specimen comprised peripheral blood, sampled before pregnancy. The DNA for the CDR3 is TGTGCCAGCAGCCCGGGACAGCGGGACACTGAAGCTTTCTTT. This sequence encodes CASSPGQRDTEAFF.